This T cell receptor (beta chain) stems from a study of T cells expressing NK-cell markers. Study-level information: Beta-chain profiling covered CD3+CD56+NKG2C+, CD3+CD56+NKG2C- and CD3+CD56-NKG2C+ sorted subsets. One of eight sequenced donors was HCMV-seronegative; the other seven were seropositive.

TCRdb re-called the 5' RACE reads and catalogs CDR3 proteins one per entry, DNA excluded. The record lists about 440,000 distinct CDR3 sequences, of which the ten most abundant hold about 7.1%. The sequence came from a woman between 18 and 75 years old in good health. Sequenced: blood T cells: a sorted CD56 or NKG2C T cell subset, CD4+ or CD8+ T cells, or bulk PBMC T cells (not recorded which).

CDR3 in amino acids: CASSYPGQGYEQYF. This chain connects TRBV6-2 or TRBV6-3 to TRBJ2-7; TCRdb gives TRBD1 as the D gene, but with no DNA this cannot be confirmed. CDR3 length: 14 residues. In germline, CDR1 is MNHEY, CDR2 SVGEGT.